This entry lists 20 T cell receptor beta chains sequenced from one sample in a study of OX40 agonist ivuxolimab in advanced cancers. The assay was immunoSEQ multiplex PCR, and TCRdb's table has in-frame clones only and misses some. The sample contains over 35,000 clones, around 89% of which appear only once. Sequences were derived from CD4+ or CD8+ T cells sorted from blood, sampled in a trial of the OX40 agonist ivuxolimab. These receptors were obtained from an adult with an advanced solid tumor such as melanoma, head and neck, liver or kidney cancer.

This chain joins TRBV7-9 and TRBJ2-5, with 9 bases identical to TRBD1. The J call may be wrong; the DNA end is better matched by TRBJ2-7. CDR1 is SEHNR and CDR2 is FQNEAQ in the germline V gene (reference sequence). This CDR3 is built from 16 residues. The CDR3 DNA reads TGTGCCAGCAGCTTCCACGAAGGGACAGGGAGCTACGAGCAGTACTTC. Translated: CASSFHEGTGSYEQYF.

This chain's CDR3 is CASSISGSYNEQFF. The CDR3 nucleotides read TGTGCCAGCAGTATTAGCGGCTCCTACAATGAGCAGTTCTTC. This chain connects TRBV27 to TRBJ2-1; D is possibly TRBD2 (6 bases). The CDR3 length is 14 residues. Germline V gives CDR1 MNHEY, CDR2 SMNVEV (reference sequence). Deletions cut 5 bases from V and 0 bases from J, with 8 bases between.

The chain uses TRBV4-3 and TRBJ2-5; D is ambiguous. The J call could be wrong; TRBJ2-7 is a better fit for the DNA end. CDR3 length equals 16 residues. From germline, CDR1 is LGHNA and CDR2 YSLEER. As DNA, the CDR3 is TGCGCCAGCAGGTTCTCCTGGACCGGAGAATCCTACGAGCAGTACTTC. It translates to CASRFSWTGESYEQYF.

The chain recombines TRBV9 with TRBJ1-3; TRBD1 might be the D (6 bases). The V end lost 0 bases, the J end lost 6 bases, and 13 bases lay between the germline ends. Germline CDR1 SGDLS, CDR2 YYNGEE. The CDR3 length is 15 residues. This chain's CDR3 is CASSVELGQLNTIYF. The CDR3, as DNA: TGTGCCAGCAGCGTAGAACTCGGACAGTTAAACACCATATATTTT.

This chain connects TRBV7-9 to TRBJ2-7; unclear D gene. The CDR3 has 14 residues. Trimming stripped 5 bases from V and 5 bases from J, with 16 bases between. CDR1 and CDR2 (germline): SEHNR, FQNEAQ (reference sequence). Here the CDR3 reads CASSGRPGPHEQYF. The CDR3 bases are TGTGCCAGCAGCGGCCGACCGGGCCCCCACGAGCAGTACTTC.

This clone was seen only a few times. The CDR3 region has the DNA TGCGCCAGCAGCCAAGATCCAGGGAATCAGCCCCAGCATTTT. It translates to CASSQDPGNQPQHF. J is TRBJ1-5 and V is TRBV4-1; perhaps TRBD1 as D (5 bases). The germline CDR1 and CDR2 sequences are MGHRA and YSYEKL. The germline V and J ends were trimmed by 0 bases and 4 bases, with 7 bases remaining between them. CDR3 length equals 14 residues.

V and J are TRBV7-9 and TRBJ1-6; D might be TRBD1 (5 bases). The CDR3 has 15 residues. The germline V gene encodes CDR1 SEHNR and CDR2 FQNEAQ (reference sequence). The V end lost 7 bases, the J end lost 7 bases, and 17 bases lay between the germline ends. Here the CDR3 reads CASIPSGAVNSPLHF. CDR3 DNA sequence: TGTGCCAGCATACCATCCGGGGCGGTGAATTCACCCCTCCACTTT.

The chain couples TRBV7-2 to TRBJ2-7, with 9 bases matching TRBD2. The CDR3 length is 15 residues. The V segment lost 3 bases and the J segment 5 bases; nucleotides outside the gene matches: 8. Germline lookup yields CDR1 SGHTA and CDR2 FQGNSA. The CDR3 DNA reads as TGTGCCAGCAGCTTGACGGGCGGGGGGGCCCACGAGCAGTACTTC. Translation: CASSLTGGGAHEQYF.

The V call is TRBV9, the J call TRBJ2-2; tentative D call: TRBD2 (5 bases). This CDR3 is built from 16 residues. Germline V lookup: CDR1 SGDLS, CDR2 YYNGEE. V lost 4 bases and J 6 bases, leaving 19 bases between the germline ends. The CDR3 coding sequence is TGTGCCAGCAGCACCTCGAGGGCAGACTCACCCGGGGAGCTGTTTTTT. Its translation: CASSTSRADSPGELFF.

This chain links TRBV5-1 with TRBJ2-7; 7 bases are a match to TRBD1. CDR3 length equals 15 residues. Germline CDR1 reads SGHRS; CDR2 reads YFSETQ. After removal of 4 bases from V and 5 bases from J, the junction contained 12 bases not matched to a gene. This CDR3 is CASSLGTAPRDEQYF. The CDR3 DNA is TGCGCCAGCAGCCTCGGGACAGCCCCTCGGGACGAGCAGTACTTC. Full variable domain (rest looked up from reference TRBV5-1 and TRBJ2-7): KAGVTQTPRYLIKTRGQQVTLSCSPISGHRSVSWYQQTPGQGLQFLFEYFSETQRNKGNFPGRFSGRQFSNSRSEMNVSTLELGDSALYLCASSLGTAPRDEQYFGPGTRLTVT.

In this sample, this clone turned up a few times. J is TRBJ2-5 and V is TRBV11-1; D is tentatively TRBD1 or TRBD2 (5 bases each). The CDR3 extends over 15 amino acids. The germline V gene encodes CDR1 SGHAT and CDR2 FQDESV (reference sequence). Trimming removed 0 bases at V and 0 bases at J, with 8 bases between. In DNA, the CDR3 is TGTGCCAGCAGCTTAGCCGGGACGCACCAAGAGACCCAGTACTTC. Translating gives CASSLAGTHQETQYF.

CDR3: CASSFGTSVVSYNSPLHF. The CDR3 DNA sequence: TGTGCCAGCAGCTTTGGGACATCAGTTGTCTCCTATAATTCACCCCTCCACTTT. The gene calls are TRBV7-9 and TRBJ1-6; D might be TRBD1 (6 bases). The CDR3 extends over 18 amino acids. V lost 3 bases and J 0 bases, leaving 15 bases between the germline ends. Germline loops: CDR1 SEHNR, CDR2 FQNEAQ (reference sequence).

This chain uses TRBV13 with TRBJ2-1, with 7 bases identical to TRBD2. Germline CDR1 reads PRHDT; CDR2 reads FYEKMQ (reference sequence). The CDR3 has 16 residues. V lost 3 bases to trimming and J lost 2 bases; unmatched junction nucleotides: 7. For the CDR3, the DNA is TGTGCCAGCAGCTTTCAGGAAGGACTAGCCTACAATGAGCAGTTCTTC. This gives the protein CASSFQEGLAYNEQFF. Full variable domain (remainder filled in from reference TRBV13 and TRBJ2-1): AAGVIQSPRHLIKEKRETATLKCYPIPRHDTVYWYQQGPGQDPQFLISFYEKMQSDKGSIPDRFSAQQFSDYHSELNMSSLELGDSALYFCASSFQEGLAYNEQFFGPGTRLTVL.

This rearrangement joins TRBV6-6 to TRBJ2-4; D uncertain. The ends were cut back, 7 bases at V and 0 bases at J, with 7 bases in the middle. In germline, CDR1 is MNHNY, CDR2 SVGAGI (reference sequence). The CDR3 covers 13 residues. Written as DNA, the CDR3 is TGTGCCAGCAAATCCTTAGCCAAAAACATTCAGTACTTC. The encoded protein is CASKSLAKNIQYF.

The rearrangement links TRBV2 to TRBJ2-7, with D perhaps matching TRBD1 (6 bases). The CDR3 is 15 amino acids. V lost 5 bases and J 7 bases, leaving 21 bases between the germline ends. The V gene's germline CDR1 is SNHLY and CDR2 FYNNEI. The DNA for the CDR3 is TGTGCCAGCAGTTTCTCAGGGGAAGGGCTGGGGGAGCAGTACTTC. This encodes CASSFSGEGLGEQYF.

The rearrangement joins TRBV7-9 to TRBJ2-7; D gene ambiguous. Deletions cut 2 bases from V and 0 bases from J, with 5 bases between. Looked up from germline, CDR1 is SEHNR and CDR2 is FQNEAQ (reference sequence). The length of the CDR3 is 13 residues. Written as DNA, the CDR3 is TGTGCCAGCAGCTTACTGGGCTCCTACGAGCAGTACTTC. It is translated as CASSLLGSYEQYF.

This sequence joins TRBV6-6 and TRBJ2-2; D is unclear. The CDR3 contains 12 residues. Trimming removed 1 base at V and 6 bases at J, with 3 bases between. CDR1 and CDR2 from the germline V gene are MNHNY and SVGAGI (reference sequence). The CDR3 loop is CASSYWSGELFF. The CDR3 DNA sequence: TGTGCCAGCAGTTACTGGTCCGGGGAGCTGTTTTTT.

This clone is a singleton in its sample. The V gene is TRBV7-9, the J gene TRBJ1-1; D unclear. The CDR3 is 12 amino acids. The V and J ends lost 5 bases and 6 bases respectively, with 10 bases between them. Germline V gene sequence: CDR1 SEHNR, CDR2 FQNEAQ (reference sequence). CDR3 sequence (DNA): TGTGCCAGCAGCCCCACCGCCCCTGAAGCTTTCTTT. It yields the protein CASSPTAPEAFF.

The CDR3 protein is CASSPVGGSSYEQYF. DNA for the CDR3: TGTGCCAGCAGTCCGGTCGGGGGTAGCTCCTACGAGCAGTACTTC. The chain recombines TRBV6-5 with TRBJ2-7, with D possibly matching TRBD2 (6 bases). Trimming left V 5 bases short and J 0 bases short, with 14 bases between. The CDR3 has 15 residues. Germline CDR1 and CDR2: MNHEY and SVGAGI.

The rearrangement uses TRBV4-3 and TRBJ1-4; D might be TRBD1 (5 bases). CDR3 length: 15 amino acids. Trimming took off 0 bases at V and 8 bases at J, with 13 bases between the two ends. CDR1 LGHNA and CDR2 YSLEER come from the germline V gene. As DNA, the CDR3 is TGCGCCAGCAGCCAAGATGGGCCGGGGGACGAAAAACTGTTTTTT. Translating gives CASSQDGPGDEKLFF.